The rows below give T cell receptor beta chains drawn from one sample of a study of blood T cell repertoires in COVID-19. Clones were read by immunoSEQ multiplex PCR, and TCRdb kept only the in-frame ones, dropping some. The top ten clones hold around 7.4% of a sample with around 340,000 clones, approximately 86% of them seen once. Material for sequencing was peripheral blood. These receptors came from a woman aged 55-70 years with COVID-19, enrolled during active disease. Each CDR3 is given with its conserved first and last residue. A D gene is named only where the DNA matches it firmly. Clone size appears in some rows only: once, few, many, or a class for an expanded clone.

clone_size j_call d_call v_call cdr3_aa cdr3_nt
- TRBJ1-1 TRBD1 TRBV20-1 CSAKGQDQAFF TGCAGTGCTAAAGGACAGGATCAAGCTTTCTTT
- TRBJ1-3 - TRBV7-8 CASSLRRTAPGNTIYF TGTGCCAGCAGCTTAAGGAGGACTGCCCCTGGAAACACCATATATTTT
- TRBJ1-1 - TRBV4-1 CASSRLTGPSNTEAFF TGCGCCAGCAGCCGCCTGACAGGTCCTTCGAACACTGAAGCTTTCTTT
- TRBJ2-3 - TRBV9 CASSTRTDTQYF TGTGCCAGCAGCACACGCACAGATACGCAGTATTTT
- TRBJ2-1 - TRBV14 CASSQEKGRWVDEQFF TGTGCCAGCAGCCAAGAGAAGGGGAGGTGGGTGGATGAGCAGTTCTTC
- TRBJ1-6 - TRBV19 CASSRQVSNSPLHF TGTGCCAGTAGCCGACAGGTTTCTAATTCACCCCTCCACTTT
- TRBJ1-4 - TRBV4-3 CASSQGAPGETNEKLFF TGCGCCAGCAGCCAAGGGGCCCCAGGGGAAACTAATGAAAAACTGTTTTTT
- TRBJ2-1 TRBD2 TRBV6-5 CASSSSGGAANEQFF TGTGCCAGCAGTTCAAGCGGGGGGGCGGCCAATGAGCAGTTCTTC
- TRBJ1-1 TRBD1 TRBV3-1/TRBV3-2 CASSPETGLAEAFF TGTGCCAGCAGCCCAGAGACAGGGTTGGCTGAAGCTTTCTTT
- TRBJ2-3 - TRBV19 CASGDLEDNTDTQYF TGTGCCAGTGGGGACTTAGAAGACAACACAGATACGCAGTATTTT
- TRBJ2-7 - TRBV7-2 CASSLGSRPGEQYF TGTGCCAGCAGCTTAGGCAGTCGCCCGGGCGAGCAGTACTTC
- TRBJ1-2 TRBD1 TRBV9 CASSVGSWQGGGYTF TGTGCCAGCAGCGTAGGGAGTTGGCAGGGGGGTGGCTACACCTTC
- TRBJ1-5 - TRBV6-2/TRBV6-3 CASSNRPKGVLGSNQPQHF TGTGCCAGCAGTAACAGGCCAAAAGGAGTCCTGGGTAGCAATCAGCCCCAGCATTTT
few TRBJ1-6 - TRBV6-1 CASSEVAGAYNSPLHF TGTGCCAGCAGTGAAGTGGCAGGCGCCTATAATTCACCCCTCCACTTT
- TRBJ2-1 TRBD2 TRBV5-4 CASSLRGGAGYNEQFF TGTGCCAGCAGCCTTCGCGGGGGGGCGGGGTACAATGAGCAGTTCTTC
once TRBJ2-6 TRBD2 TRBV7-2 CASSLWGGTGANVLTF TGTGCCAGCAGCCTTTGGGGGGGGACTGGGGCCAACGTCCTGACTTTC
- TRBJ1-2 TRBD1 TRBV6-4 CASSGGPGGSGGYTF TGTGCCAGCAGTGGCGGGCCAGGGGGCAGCGGTGGCTACACCTTC
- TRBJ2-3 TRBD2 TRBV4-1 CASSQDSAAGVLDTQYF TGCGCCAGCAGCCAAGATTCGGCAGCGGGGGTTCTAGATACGCAGTATTTT
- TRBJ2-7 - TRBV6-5 CASTSVGRVYEQYF TGTGCCAGCACCTCGGTCGGCAGGGTTTACGAGCAGTACTTC
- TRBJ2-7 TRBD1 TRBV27 CASSRRTGVAEQYF TGTGCCAGCAGCCGAAGGACAGGGGTGGCCGAGCAGTACTTC
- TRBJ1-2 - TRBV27 CASSGQGMGLDYGYTF TGTGCCAGCAGTGGTCAGGGGATGGGGCTGGACTATGGCTACACCTTC
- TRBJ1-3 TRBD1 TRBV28 CASSLWGQGSPGNTIYF TGTGCCAGCAGTTTATGGGGACAGGGGTCCCCTGGAAACACCATATATTTT
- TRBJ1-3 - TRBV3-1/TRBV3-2 CASSQEGGGNTIYF TGTGCCAGCAGCCAAGAGGGGGGTGGAAACACCATATATTTT
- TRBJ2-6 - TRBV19 CASSTREPSGANVLTF TGTGCCAGTAGCACTCGTGAGCCCTCTGGGGCCAACGTCCTGACTTTC
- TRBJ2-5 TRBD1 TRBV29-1 CSVDRGRETQYF TGCAGCGTGGACAGGGGGCGGGAGACTCAGTACTTC
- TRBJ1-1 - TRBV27 CASSLSLYSEAFF TGTGCCAGCAGTTTATCCCTCTACTCTGAAGCTTTCTTT
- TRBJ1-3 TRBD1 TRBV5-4 CASSLGGGPGNTIYF TGTGCCAGCAGCTTGGGAGGGGGCCCTGGAAACACCATATATTTT
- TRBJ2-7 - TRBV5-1 CASSLMGAPMDEQYF TGCGCCAGCAGCTTGATGGGGGCCCCCATGGACGAGCAGTACTTC
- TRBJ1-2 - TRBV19 CASSTQGYNYGYTF TGTGCCAGTAGTACCCAGGGGTATAACTATGGCTACACCTTC
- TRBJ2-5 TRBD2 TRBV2 CASSEESGEQTQYF TGTGCCAGCAGTGAAGAAAGCGGGGAACAGACCCAGTACTTC
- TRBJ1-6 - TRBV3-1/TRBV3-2 CASSQDPLPLHF TGTGCCAGCAGCCAAGATCCACTGCCCCTCCACTTT
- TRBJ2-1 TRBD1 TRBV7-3 CASSLNRGNEQFF TGTGCCAGCAGCTTGAACAGGGGCAATGAGCAGTTCTTC
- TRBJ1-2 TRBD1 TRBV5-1 CASSPTGTGFYTF TGCGCCAGCAGCCCGACCGGGACAGGGTTCTACACCTTC
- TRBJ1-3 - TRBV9 CASSVEGARGNTIYF TGTGCCAGCAGCGTCGAAGGGGCGCGTGGAAACACCATATATTTT
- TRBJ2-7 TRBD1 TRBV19 CASSIVGQGPYEQYF TGTGCCAGTAGTATCGTCGGACAGGGGCCCTACGAGCAGTACTTC
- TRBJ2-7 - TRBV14 CASSRKLVDGEQYF TGTGCCAGCAGCCGGAAACTAGTGGATGGCGAGCAGTACTTC
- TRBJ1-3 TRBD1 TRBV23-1 CASSQFRDRLISGNTIYF TGCGCCAGCAGTCAATTTCGGGACAGGCTTATCTCTGGAAACACCATATATTTT
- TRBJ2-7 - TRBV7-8 CASSLVTQSGGPPDEQYF TGTGCCAGCAGCTTAGTAACCCAATCCGGGGGGCCCCCCGACGAGCAGTACTTC
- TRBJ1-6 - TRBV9 CASSVGSSYNSPLHF TGTGCCAGCAGCGTAGGGAGCTCCTATAATTCACCCCTCCACTTT
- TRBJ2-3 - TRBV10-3 CAFKTEIFTDTQYF TGTGCCTTCAAGACAGAGATCTTCACAGATACGCAGTATTTT
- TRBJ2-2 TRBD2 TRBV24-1 CATSDFGLAGSSGELFF TGTGCCACCAGTGATTTCGGACTAGCGGGGTCCTCCGGGGAGCTGTTTTTT
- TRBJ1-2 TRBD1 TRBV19 CASSIETGRGYTF TGTGCCAGTAGTATAGAGACAGGGCGCGGCTACACCTTC
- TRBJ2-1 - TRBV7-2 CASTGKTGDEQFF TGTGCCAGCACCGGAAAGACAGGAGATGAGCAGTTCTTC
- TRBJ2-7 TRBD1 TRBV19 CASSLGTGKEEQYF TGTGCCAGTAGTTTAGGGACAGGGAAAGAGGAGCAGTACTTC
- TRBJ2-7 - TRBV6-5 CASTDILNYEQYF TGTGCCAGCACCGACATACTTAACTACGAGCAGTACTTC
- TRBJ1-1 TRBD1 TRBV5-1 CASTKQQGVSEAFF TGCGCCAGCACCAAACAACAGGGGGTAAGTGAAGCTTTCTTT
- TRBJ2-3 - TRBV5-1 CASSEPFWQYF TGCGCCAGCAGCGAGCCTTTTTGGCAGTATTTT
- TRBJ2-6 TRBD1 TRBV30 CAWNVGQGVAGANVLTF TGTGCCTGGAACGTGGGACAGGGAGTGGCTGGGGCCAACGTCCTGACTTTC